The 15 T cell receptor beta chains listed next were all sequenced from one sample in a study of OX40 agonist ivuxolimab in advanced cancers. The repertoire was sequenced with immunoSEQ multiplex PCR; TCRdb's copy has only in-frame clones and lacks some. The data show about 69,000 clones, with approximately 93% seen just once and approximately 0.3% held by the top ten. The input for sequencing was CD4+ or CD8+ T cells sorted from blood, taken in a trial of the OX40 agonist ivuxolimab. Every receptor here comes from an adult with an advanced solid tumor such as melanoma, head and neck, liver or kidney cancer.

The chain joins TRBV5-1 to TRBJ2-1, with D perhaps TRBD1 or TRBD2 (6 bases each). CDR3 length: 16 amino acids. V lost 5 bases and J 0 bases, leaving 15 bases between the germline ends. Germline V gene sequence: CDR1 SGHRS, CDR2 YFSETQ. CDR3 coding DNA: TGCGCCAGCAGTGGGGGGCAGCGGAGCTCCTACAATGAGCAGTTCTTC. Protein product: CASSGGQRSSYNEQFF.

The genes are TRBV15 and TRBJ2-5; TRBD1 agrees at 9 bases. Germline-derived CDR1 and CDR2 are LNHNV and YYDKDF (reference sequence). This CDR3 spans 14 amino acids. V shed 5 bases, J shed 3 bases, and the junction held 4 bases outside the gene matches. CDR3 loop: CATSWDREEETQYF. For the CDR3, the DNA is TGTGCCACCAGCTGGGACAGGGAGGAAGAGACCCAGTACTTC.

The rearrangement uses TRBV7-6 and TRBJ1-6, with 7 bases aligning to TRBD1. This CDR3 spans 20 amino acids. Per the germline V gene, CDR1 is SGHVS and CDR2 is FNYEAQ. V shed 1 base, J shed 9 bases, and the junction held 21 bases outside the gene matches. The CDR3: CASSLVRGQGGWMSSSPLHF. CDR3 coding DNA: TGTGCCAGCAGCTTAGTAAGGGGGCAGGGAGGATGGATGAGTAGTTCACCCCTCCACTTT. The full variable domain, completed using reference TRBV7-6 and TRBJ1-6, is GAGVSQSPRYKVTKRGQDVALRCDPISGHVSLYWYRQALGQGPEFLTYFNYEAQQDKSGLPNDRFSAERPEGSISTLTIQRTEQRDSAMYRCASSLVRGQGGWMSSSPLHFGNGTRLTVT.

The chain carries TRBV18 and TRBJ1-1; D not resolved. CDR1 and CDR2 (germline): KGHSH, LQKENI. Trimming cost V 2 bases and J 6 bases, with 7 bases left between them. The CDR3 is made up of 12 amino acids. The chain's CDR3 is CASSPGVAEAFF. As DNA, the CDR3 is TGTGCCAGCTCACCAGGGGTGGCTGAAGCTTTCTTT. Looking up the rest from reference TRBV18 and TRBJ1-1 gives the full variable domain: NAGVMQNPRHLVRRRGQEARLRCSPMKGHSHVYWYRQLPEEGLKFMVYLQKENIIDESGMPKERFSAEFPKEGPSILRIQQVVRGDSAAYFCASSPGVAEAFFGQGTRLTVV.

The CDR3 region has the DNA TGTGCCAGCAGTTCCGGGACAAGGAACACTGAAGCTTTCTTT. Translation: CASSSGTRNTEAFF. V usage is TRBV6-6 and J usage is TRBJ1-1, with D tentatively TRBD1 (6 bases). From germline, CDR1 is MNHNY and CDR2 SVGAGI (reference sequence). CDR3 length: 14 residues. Trimming left V 4 bases short and J 1 base short, with 10 bases between.

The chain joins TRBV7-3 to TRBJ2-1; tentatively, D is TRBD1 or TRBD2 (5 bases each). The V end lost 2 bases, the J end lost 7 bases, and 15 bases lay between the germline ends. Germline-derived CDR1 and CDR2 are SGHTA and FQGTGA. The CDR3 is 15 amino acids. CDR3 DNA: TGTGCCAGCAGCTTATCCGTGGGACCTCGGAATGAGCAGTTCTTC. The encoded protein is CASSLSVGPRNEQFF.

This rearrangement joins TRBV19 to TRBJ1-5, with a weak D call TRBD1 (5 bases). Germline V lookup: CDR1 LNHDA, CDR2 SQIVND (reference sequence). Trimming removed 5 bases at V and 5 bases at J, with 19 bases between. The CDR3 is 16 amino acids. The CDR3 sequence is CASSGGEGKSHQPQHF. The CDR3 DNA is TGTGCCAGTAGTGGGGGGGAGGGGAAAAGTCATCAGCCCCAGCATTTT.

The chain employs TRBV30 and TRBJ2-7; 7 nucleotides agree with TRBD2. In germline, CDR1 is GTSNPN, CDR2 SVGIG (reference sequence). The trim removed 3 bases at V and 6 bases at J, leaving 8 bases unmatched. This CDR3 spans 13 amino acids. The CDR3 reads CAWRTAGVGEQYF. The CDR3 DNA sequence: TGTGCCTGGAGGACGGCGGGAGTGGGCGAGCAGTACTTC.

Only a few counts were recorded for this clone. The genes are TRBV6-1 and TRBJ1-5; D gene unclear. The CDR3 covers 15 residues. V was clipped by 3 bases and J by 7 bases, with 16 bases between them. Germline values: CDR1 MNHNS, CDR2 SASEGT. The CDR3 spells CASSDEWGGKQPQHF. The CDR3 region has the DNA TGTGCCAGCAGTGATGAGTGGGGAGGGAAGCAGCCCCAGCATTTT.

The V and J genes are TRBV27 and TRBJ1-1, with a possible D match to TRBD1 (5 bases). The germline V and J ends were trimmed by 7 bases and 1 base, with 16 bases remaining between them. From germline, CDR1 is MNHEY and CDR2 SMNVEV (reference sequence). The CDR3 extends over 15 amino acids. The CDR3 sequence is CASISGDRRNTEAFF. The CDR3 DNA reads TGTGCCAGCATCTCGGGGGATCGGAGGAACACTGAAGCTTTCTTT.

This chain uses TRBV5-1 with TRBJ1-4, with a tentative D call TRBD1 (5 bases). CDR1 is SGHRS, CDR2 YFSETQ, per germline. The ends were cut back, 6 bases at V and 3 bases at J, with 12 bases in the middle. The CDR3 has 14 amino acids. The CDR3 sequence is CASTRGESNEKLFF. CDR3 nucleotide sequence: TGCGCCAGCACACGGGGGGAGTCTAATGAAAAACTGTTTTTT.

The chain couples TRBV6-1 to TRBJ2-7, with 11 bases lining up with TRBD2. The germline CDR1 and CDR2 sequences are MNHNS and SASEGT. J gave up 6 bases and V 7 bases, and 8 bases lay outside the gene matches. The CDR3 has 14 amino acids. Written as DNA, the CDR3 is TGTGCCAGCACCATACTAGCGGGAGCTTTCGAGCAGTACTTC. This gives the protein CASTILAGAFEQYF.

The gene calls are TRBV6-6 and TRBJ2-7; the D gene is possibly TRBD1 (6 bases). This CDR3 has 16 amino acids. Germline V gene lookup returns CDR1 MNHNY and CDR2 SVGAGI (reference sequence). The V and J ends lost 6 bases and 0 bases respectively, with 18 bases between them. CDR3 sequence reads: CASRGAAGLSSYEQYF. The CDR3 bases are TGTGCCAGCAGGGGGGCGGCAGGCTTAAGCTCCTACGAGCAGTACTTC.

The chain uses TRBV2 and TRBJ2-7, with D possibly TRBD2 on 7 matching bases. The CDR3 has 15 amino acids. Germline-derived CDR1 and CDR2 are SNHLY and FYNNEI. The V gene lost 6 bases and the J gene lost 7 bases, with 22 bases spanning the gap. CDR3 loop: CASRAGAAPTEEQYF. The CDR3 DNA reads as TGTGCCAGCAGGGCGGGGGCGGCCCCCACTGAGGAGCAGTACTTC.

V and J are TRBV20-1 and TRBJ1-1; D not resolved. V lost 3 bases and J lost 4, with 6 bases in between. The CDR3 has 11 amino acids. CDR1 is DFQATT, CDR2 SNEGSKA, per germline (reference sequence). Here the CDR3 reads CSASNSTEAFF. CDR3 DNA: TGCAGTGCTAGTAACAGCACTGAAGCTTTCTTT.